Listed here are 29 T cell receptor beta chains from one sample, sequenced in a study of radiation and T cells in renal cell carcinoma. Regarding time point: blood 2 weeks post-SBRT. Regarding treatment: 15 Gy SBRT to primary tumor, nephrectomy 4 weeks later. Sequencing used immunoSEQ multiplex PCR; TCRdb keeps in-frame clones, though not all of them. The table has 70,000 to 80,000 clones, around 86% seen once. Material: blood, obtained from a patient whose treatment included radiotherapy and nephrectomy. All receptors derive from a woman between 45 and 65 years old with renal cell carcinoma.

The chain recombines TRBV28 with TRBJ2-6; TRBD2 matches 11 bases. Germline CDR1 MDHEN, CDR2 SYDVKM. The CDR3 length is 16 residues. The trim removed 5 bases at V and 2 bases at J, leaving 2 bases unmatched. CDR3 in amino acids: CASSTSGRAGANVLTF. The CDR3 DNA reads TGTGCCAGCAGTACTAGCGGGAGAGCTGGGGCCAACGTCCTGACTTTC.

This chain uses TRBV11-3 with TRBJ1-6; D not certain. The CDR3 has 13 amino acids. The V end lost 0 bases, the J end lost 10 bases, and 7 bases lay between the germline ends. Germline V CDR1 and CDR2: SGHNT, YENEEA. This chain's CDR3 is CASSLDRGSPLHF. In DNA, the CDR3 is TGTGCCAGCAGCTTAGATCGGGGATCACCCCTCCACTTT.

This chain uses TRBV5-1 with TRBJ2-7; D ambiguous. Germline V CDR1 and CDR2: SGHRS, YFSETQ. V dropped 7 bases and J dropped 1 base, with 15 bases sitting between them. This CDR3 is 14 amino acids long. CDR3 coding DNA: TGCGCCAGCGGCCCTACATTGACGTCCTACGAGCAGTACTTC. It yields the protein CASGPTLTSYEQYF.

The CDR3 nucleotides are TGCAGCGTAATGTCGCAGGGTAAAGGGCAGTTCTTC. Protein: CSVMSQGKGQFF. The chain has TRBV29-1 and TRBJ2-1, with TRBD1 as a possible D gene (5 bases). Trimming left V 6 bases short and J 12 bases short, with 18 bases between. Germline assignment: CDR1 SQVTM and CDR2 ANQGSEA. The CDR3 extends over 12 amino acids.

For the CDR3, the DNA is TGTGCCAGCAGCTTCCCCCCTAGCGGGGGGCATCGTGAGCAGTTCTTC. It translates to CASSFPPSGGHREQFF. The chain is built from TRBV21-1 and TRBJ2-1; TRBD2, the table's D call, was not compared with the DNA. TRBV21-1 is deemed a pseudogene. CDR3 length: 16 residues.

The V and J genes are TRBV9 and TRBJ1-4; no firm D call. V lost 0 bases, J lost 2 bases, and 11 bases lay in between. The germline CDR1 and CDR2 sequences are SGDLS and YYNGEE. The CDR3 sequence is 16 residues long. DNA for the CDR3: TGTGCCAGCAGCGTAGGGTCAAGGGCCACTAATGAAAAACTGTTTTTT. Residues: CASSVGSRATNEKLFF.

CDR3 sequence: CASSLIAGDTGELFF. Here the CDR3 DNA reads TGTGCCAGCAGTTTAATAGCGGGAGACACCGGGGAGCTGTTTTTT. The V gene is TRBV6-4, the J gene TRBJ2-2, with 9 positions matching TRBD2. This CDR3 is 15 amino acids long. V lost 5 bases, J lost 3 bases, and 4 bases stayed unmatched. From germline, CDR1 is MRHNA and CDR2 SNTAGT.

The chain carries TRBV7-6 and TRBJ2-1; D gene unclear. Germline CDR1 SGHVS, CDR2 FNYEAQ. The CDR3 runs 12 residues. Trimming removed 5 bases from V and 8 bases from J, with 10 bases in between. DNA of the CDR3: TGTGCCAGCAGCGTCGACTTCCATGAGCAGTTCTTC. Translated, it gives CASSVDFHEQFF.

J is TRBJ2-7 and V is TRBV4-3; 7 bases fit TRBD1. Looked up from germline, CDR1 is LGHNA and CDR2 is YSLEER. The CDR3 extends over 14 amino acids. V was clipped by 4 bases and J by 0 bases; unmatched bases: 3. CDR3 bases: TGCGCCAGCAGCCCGACAGGGAGCTCCTACGAGCAGTACTTC. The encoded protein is CASSPTGSSYEQYF.

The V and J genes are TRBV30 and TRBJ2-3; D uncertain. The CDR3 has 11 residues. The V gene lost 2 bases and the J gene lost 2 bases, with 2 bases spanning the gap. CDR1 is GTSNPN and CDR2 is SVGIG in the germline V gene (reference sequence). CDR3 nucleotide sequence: TGTGCCTGGAGTCCCACAGATACGCAGTATTTT. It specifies CAWSPTDTQYF.

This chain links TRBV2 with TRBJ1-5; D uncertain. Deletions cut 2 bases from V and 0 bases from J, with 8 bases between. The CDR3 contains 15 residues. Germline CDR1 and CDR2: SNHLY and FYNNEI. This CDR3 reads CASSERLYSNQPQHF. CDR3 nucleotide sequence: TGTGCCAGCAGTGAACGACTTTATAGCAATCAGCCCCAGCATTTT.

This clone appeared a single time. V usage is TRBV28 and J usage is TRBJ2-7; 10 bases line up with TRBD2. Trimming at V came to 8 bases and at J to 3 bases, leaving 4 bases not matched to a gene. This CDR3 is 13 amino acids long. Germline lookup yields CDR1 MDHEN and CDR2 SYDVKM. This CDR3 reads CASGTSEFYEQYF. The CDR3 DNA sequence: TGTGCCAGCGGGACTAGCGAGTTCTACGAGCAGTACTTC.

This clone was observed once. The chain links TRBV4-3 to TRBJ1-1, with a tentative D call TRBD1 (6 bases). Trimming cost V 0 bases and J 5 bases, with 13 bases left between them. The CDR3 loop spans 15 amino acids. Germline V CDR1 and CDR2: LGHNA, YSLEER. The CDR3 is CASSQDRGADTEAFF. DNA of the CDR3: TGCGCCAGCAGCCAAGATCGGGGGGCAGATACTGAAGCTTTCTTT.

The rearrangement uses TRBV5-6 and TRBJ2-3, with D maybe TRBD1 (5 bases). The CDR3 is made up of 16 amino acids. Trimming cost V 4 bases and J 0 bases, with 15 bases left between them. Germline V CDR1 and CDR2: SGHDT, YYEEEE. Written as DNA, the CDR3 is TGTGCCAGCAGCCCGAATCTCGACAGAAGCACAGATACGCAGTATTTT. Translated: CASSPNLDRSTDTQYF.

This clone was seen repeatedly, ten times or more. CDR3 in DNA: TGCGCCAGCAGCCAGCTGGGACAGCCCTATGGCTACACCTTC. The encoded protein is CASSQLGQPYGYTF. The chain combines TRBV4-1 with TRBJ1-2; 7 positions agree with TRBD1. Germline V CDR1 and CDR2: MGHRA, YSYEKL. V was pared by 3 bases and J by 4 bases, with 5 bases of the junction left unmatched. This CDR3 is 14 amino acids long.

The CDR3 bases are TGTGCCAGCAGCGTAGGGACAGGGGGAGGGAGATACACCTTC. Protein: CASSVGTGGGRYTF. V usage is TRBV9 and J usage is TRBJ1-2, with 10 bases matching TRBD1. Germline V gene sequence: CDR1 SGDLS, CDR2 YYNGEE. The CDR3 is made up of 14 amino acids. V was pared by 0 bases and J by 11 bases, with 7 bases of the junction left unmatched.

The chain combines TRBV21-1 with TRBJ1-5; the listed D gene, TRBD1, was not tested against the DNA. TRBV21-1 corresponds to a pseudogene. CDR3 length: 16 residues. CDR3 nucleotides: TGTGCCAGCAGCGAACGCGACAGGGGAACCAATCAGCCCCAGCATTTT. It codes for CASSERDRGTNQPQHF.

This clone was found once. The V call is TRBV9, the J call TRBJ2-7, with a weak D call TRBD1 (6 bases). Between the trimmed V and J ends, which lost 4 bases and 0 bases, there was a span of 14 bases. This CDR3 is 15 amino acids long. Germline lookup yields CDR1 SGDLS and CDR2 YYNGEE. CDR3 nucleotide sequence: TGTGCCAGCAGCATGGGGACACTGAGCTCCTACGAGCAGTACTTC. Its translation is CASSMGTLSSYEQYF. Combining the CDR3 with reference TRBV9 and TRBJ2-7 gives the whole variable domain DSGVTQTPKHLITATGQRVTLRCSPRSGDLSVYWYQQSLDQGLQFLIQYYNGEERAKGNILERFSAQQFPDLHSELNLSSLELGDSALYFCASSMGTLSSYEQYFGPGTRLTVT.

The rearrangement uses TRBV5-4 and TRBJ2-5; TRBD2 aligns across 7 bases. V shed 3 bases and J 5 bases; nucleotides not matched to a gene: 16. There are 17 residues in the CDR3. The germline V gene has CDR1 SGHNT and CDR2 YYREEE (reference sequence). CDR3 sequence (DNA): TGTGCCAGCAGCTCTCCAGTGGGGGGGAGAGAAGGGGAGACCCAGTACTTC. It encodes CASSSPVGGREGETQYF.

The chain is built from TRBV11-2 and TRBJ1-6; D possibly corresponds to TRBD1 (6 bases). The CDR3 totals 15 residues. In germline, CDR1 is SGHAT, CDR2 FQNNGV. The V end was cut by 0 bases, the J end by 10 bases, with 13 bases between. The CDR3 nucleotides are TGTGCCAGCAGCTTAGATTCCGGGGGCGGCTCACCCCTCCACTTT. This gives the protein CASSLDSGGGSPLHF. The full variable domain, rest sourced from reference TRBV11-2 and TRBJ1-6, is EAGVAQSPRYKIIEKRQSVAFWCNPISGHATLYWYQQILGQGPKLLIQFQNNGVVDDSQLPKDRFSAERLKGVDSTLKIQPAKLEDSAVYLCASSLDSGGGSPLHFGNGTRLTVT.

This chain's CDR3 is CASSVGNQGEFEETQYF. Here the CDR3 DNA reads TGTGCCAGCAGCGTAGGAAACCAGGGGGAGTTTGAAGAGACCCAGTACTTC. The chain uses TRBV9 and TRBJ2-5; TRBD1 aligns across 7 bases. CDR3 length equals 17 residues. J lost 3 bases, V lost 0 bases, and 11 bases had no gene match. Germline CDR1 SGDLS, CDR2 YYNGEE.

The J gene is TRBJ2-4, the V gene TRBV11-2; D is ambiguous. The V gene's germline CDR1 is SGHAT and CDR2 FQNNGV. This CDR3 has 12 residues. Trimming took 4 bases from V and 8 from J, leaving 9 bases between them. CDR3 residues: CASSSILYIQYF. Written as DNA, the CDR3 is TGTGCCAGCAGCTCAATATTGTACATTCAGTACTTC.

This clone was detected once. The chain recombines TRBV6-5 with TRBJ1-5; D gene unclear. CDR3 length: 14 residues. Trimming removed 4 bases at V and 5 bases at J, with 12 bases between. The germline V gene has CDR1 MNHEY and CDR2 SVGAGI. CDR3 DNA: TGTGCCAGCAGTTTAGTCCCGGATGATCAGCCCCAGCATTTT. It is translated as CASSLVPDDQPQHF.

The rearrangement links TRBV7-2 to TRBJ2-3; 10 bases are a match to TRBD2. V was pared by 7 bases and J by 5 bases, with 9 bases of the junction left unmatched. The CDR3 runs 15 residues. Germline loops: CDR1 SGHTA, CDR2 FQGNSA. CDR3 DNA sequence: TGTGCCAGCAACAGCGGGGGGGCCTGGGGAGATACGCAGTATTTT. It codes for CASNSGGAWGDTQYF.

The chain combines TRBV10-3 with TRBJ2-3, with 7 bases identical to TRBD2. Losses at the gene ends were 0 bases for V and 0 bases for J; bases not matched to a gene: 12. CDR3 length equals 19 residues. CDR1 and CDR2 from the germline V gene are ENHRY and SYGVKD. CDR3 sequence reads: CAISESQLAGSSSTDTQYF. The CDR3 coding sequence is TGTGCCATCAGTGAGTCTCAATTAGCGGGTTCCTCTAGCACAGATACGCAGTATTTT.

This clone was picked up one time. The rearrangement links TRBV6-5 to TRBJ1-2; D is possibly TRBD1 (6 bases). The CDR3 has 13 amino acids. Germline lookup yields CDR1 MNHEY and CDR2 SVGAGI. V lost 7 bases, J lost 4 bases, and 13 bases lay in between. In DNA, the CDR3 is TGTGCCAGCACCGACGGACAGATCTATGGCTACACCTTC. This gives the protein CASTDGQIYGYTF.

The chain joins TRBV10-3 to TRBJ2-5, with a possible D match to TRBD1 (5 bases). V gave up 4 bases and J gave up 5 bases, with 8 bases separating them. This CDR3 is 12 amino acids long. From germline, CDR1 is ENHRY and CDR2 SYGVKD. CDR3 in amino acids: CAISGRVETQYF. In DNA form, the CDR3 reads TGTGCCATCAGTGGCAGGGTTGAGACCCAGTACTTC.

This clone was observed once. CDR3 residues: CASSKQGDQPQHF. The CDR3 DNA sequence: TGTGCCAGCAGTAAACAGGGCGATCAGCCCCAGCATTTT. The chain is built from TRBV6-4 and TRBJ1-5; possible D gene TRBD1, 6 bases. Germline CDR1 and CDR2: MRHNA and SNTAGT. CDR3 size: 13 residues. V lost 5 bases, J lost 5 bases, and 10 bases lay in between.

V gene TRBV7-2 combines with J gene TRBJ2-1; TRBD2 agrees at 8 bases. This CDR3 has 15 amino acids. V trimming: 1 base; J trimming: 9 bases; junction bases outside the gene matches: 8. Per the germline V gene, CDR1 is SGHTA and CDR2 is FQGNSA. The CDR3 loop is CASSLGGTRMGEQFF. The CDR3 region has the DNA TGTGCCAGCAGCTTAGGTGGGACTAGGATGGGTGAGCAGTTCTTC.